This entry lists 13 T cell receptor beta chains sequenced from one sample in a study of blood T cell repertoires in COVID-19. Profiled with immunoSEQ multiplex PCR; TCRdb holds only in-frame clones, not every one. The repertoire includes about 350,000 clones, roughly 89% of them detected once, and around 3.3% sits in the top ten. Sequenced: peripheral blood. The receptors derive from a woman aged 18 to 35 who had recovered from COVID-19.

The V call is TRBV5-6, the J call TRBJ2-7, with D perhaps matching TRBD1 (5 bases). V was cut by 2 bases and J by 3 bases, with 9 bases left in between. The germline V gene has CDR1 SGHDT and CDR2 YYEEEE. The CDR3 consists of 13 residues. The CDR3 nucleotides read TGTGCCAGCAGCTTTTTAGACAGCTACGAGCAGTACGTC. This translates into CASSFLDSYEQYV.

The CDR3 nucleotides are TGTGCCAGCCGGGGGGACTATGGCTACACCTTC. Translated, it gives CASRGDYGYTF. The J gene is TRBJ1-2, the V gene TRBV28; D may be TRBD1 (5 bases). Trimming pared 8 bases from V and 3 bases from J, leaving 7 bases between. CDR3 length: 11 residues. Germline V gene lookup returns CDR1 MDHEN and CDR2 SYDVKM.

The V gene is TRBV11-3, the J gene TRBJ2-3, with TRBD2 matching over 13 bases. Losses at the gene ends were 5 bases for V and 3 bases for J; bases not matched to a gene: 14. From germline, CDR1 is SGHNT and CDR2 YENEEA. This CDR3 has 19 amino acids. CDR3 DNA sequence: TGTGCCAGCAGCCGAGAACCGGGACTAGCGGGAACTATTACAGATACGCAGTATTTT. Its protein is CASSREPGLAGTITDTQYF.

V usage is TRBV9 and J usage is TRBJ2-2; TRBD2 matches 13 bases. The V and J ends lost 4 bases and 6 bases, in that order; junction bases with no gene match: 6. This CDR3 contains 16 residues. Germline-derived CDR1 and CDR2 are SGDLS and YYNGEE. In DNA, the CDR3 is TGTGCCAGCAGCCCAAGGACTAGCGGGAGTGCCGGGGAGCTGTTTTTT. This sequence encodes CASSPRTSGSAGELFF.

The chain combines TRBV19 with TRBJ1-1; possibly TRBD1 for D (6 bases). Germline CDR1 reads LNHDA; CDR2 reads SQIVND (reference sequence). V was cut by 5 bases and J by 0 bases, with 10 bases left in between. The CDR3 is 14 amino acids. CDR3 coding DNA: TGTGCCAGTAGTGCCCAGGGGCTGAACACTGAAGCTTTCTTT. This codes for CASSAQGLNTEAFF.

J is TRBJ1-1 and V is TRBV11-3; D is unresolved. The CDR3 totals 15 residues. CDR1 and CDR2 from the germline V gene are SGHNT and YENEEA. Trimming pared 3 bases from V and 0 bases from J, leaving 11 bases between. The DNA for the CDR3 is TGTGCCAGCAGCTTTTCTTCGGTGATGAACACTGAAGCTTTCTTT. The encoded protein is CASSFSSVMNTEAFF.

The rearrangement uses TRBV9 and TRBJ2-2; 9 bases fit TRBD2. The CDR3 length is 14 residues. V was clipped by 2 bases and J by 7 bases; unmatched bases: 3. Germline V lookup: CDR1 SGDLS, CDR2 YYNGEE. CDR3 DNA sequence: TGTGCCAGCAGCGTGACTAGCGGCGGCGGGGAGCTGTTTTTT. The encoded protein is CASSVTSGGGELFF.

This rearrangement joins TRBV29-1 to TRBJ1-1; D might be TRBD1 (6 bases). The germline V gene has CDR1 SQVTM and CDR2 ANQGSEA. The CDR3 is 15 amino acids. V was shortened by 8 bases and J by 0 bases, with 19 bases between the two germline ends. CDR3 nucleotide sequence: TGCAGCTTCACCGGGGGGGGGCGCTTGAACACTGAAGCTTTCTTT. As protein: CSFTGGGRLNTEAFF.

The gene calls are TRBV13 and TRBJ2-2, with D perhaps matching TRBD2 (5 bases). The CDR3 consists of 16 residues. Trimming cost V 5 bases and J 1 base, with 14 bases left between them. Per the germline V gene, CDR1 is PRHDT and CDR2 is FYEKMQ (reference sequence). Here the CDR3 reads CASSPRRGMNTGELFF. As DNA, the CDR3 is TGTGCCAGCAGCCCCCGACGGGGAATGAACACCGGGGAGCTGTTTTTT.

This chain joins TRBV19 and TRBJ2-2, with 8 bases identical to TRBD1. Germline CDR1 reads LNHDA; CDR2 reads SQIVND (reference sequence). The CDR3 loop spans 13 amino acids. Trimming took 8 bases from V and 7 from J; bases not matched to a gene: 6. CDR3 nucleotide sequence: TGTGCCAGTCGCCAGGGGGCCGGCGGGGAGCTGTTTTTT. Its protein product is CASRQGAGGELFF.

This clone was observed a few times. The CDR3 sequence: CASSLQTGGVNYGYTF. CDR3 bases: TGTGCCAGCAGCTTGCAAACAGGGGGCGTGAACTATGGCTACACCTTC. The chain links TRBV5-6 to TRBJ1-2; 9 bases agree with TRBD1. This CDR3 region has 16 residues. V shed 1 base and J 2 bases; nucleotides not matched to a gene: 6. Germline lookup yields CDR1 SGHDT and CDR2 YYEEEE.

This clone is a singleton in its sample. J is TRBJ2-5 and V is TRBV13; unclear D gene. CDR3 length equals 13 residues. Between the trimmed V and J ends, which lost 5 bases and 5 bases, there was a span of 12 bases. Germline values: CDR1 PRHDT, CDR2 FYEKMQ (reference sequence). CDR3 sequence (DNA): TGTGCCAGCAGCCCCTCGTCGCGGGAGACCCAGTACTTC. It encodes CASSPSSRETQYF.

J is TRBJ2-1 and V is TRBV20-1, with 7 bases identical to TRBD2. V shed 3 bases, J shed 2 bases, and the junction held 4 bases outside the gene matches. The CDR3 runs 14 residues. CDR1 is DFQATT, CDR2 SNEGSKA, per germline (reference sequence). CDR3 region: CSASWEGPYNEQFF. The CDR3 region has the DNA TGCAGTGCTAGTTGGGAGGGCCCCTACAATGAGCAGTTCTTC.